This T cell receptor (beta chain) was captured by sequencing in a study of T cell repertoires in aging, cancer and after chemotherapy. Study-wide context: The whole study produced a dataset of millions of TCR reads. The study, taken as a whole, reports: In healthy donors, age-related TCR diversity loss mainly reflected lost richness. Rebound thymic output was suggested by rising median generation probability during chemotherapy in each cancer cohort. Compared with age-matched healthy donors, untreated hematological or solid cancer patients showed higher blood TCR clonality.

Between the trimmed V and J ends, which lost 7 bases and 4 bases, there was a span of 16 bases. CDR1 and CDR2 from the germline V gene are SQVTM and ANQGSEA. CDR3 size: 13 residues. Rearranged V-D-J TRB sequences were amplified with a mixed TRB-A/B primer pool. One entry per CDR3 protein, called by TCRdb with MiXCR from the multiplex PCR reads. This table has thousands of distinct CDR3 sequences, about two fifths appearing once. A note on this clonotype: Its antigen remains unidentified.

Peripheral blood genomic DNA, not sorted cells or RNA, was the template. What was sequenced was blood. The J gene is TRBJ1-1, the V gene TRBV29-1, with no clear D. This clonotype was sampled from a human donor with a blood cancer. CDR3 DNA sequence: TGCAGCGCCACGCTTGGGTCAGCCACTGAAGCTTTCTTT. Encoded protein: CSATLGSATEAFF.